This passage covers 2 T cell receptor beta chains from one sample sequenced in a study of blood T cell repertoires in COVID-19. This table comes from immunoSEQ multiplex PCR, and its TCRdb copy is limited to in-frame clones, with some not included. The sample records 190,000 or so clones, about 86% being singletons. The sequencing input was peripheral blood. All receptors come from a woman between 18 and 30 years old who had recovered from COVID-19.

J is TRBJ2-2 and V is TRBV12-5; 8 bases are a match to TRBD1. CDR1 and CDR2 (germline): LGHNT, FRNRAP. The CDR3 has 14 residues. The trim removed 6 bases at V and 6 bases at J, leaving 6 bases unmatched. The CDR3 nucleotides read TGTGCTAGTGGCATAGGACAGGGAGCCGGGGAGCTGTTTTTT. Amino acid sequence: CASGIGQGAGELFF.

This clone occurred once. This sequence joins TRBV7-2 and TRBJ1-2; no firm D call. Germline V gene lookup returns CDR1 SGHTA and CDR2 FQGNSA. V was cut by 3 bases and J by 3 bases, with 11 bases left in between. CDR3 size: 14 residues. Written as DNA, the CDR3 is TGTGCCAGCAGCTTTACAACTATGGACTATGGCTACACCTTC. Translated: CASSFTTMDYGYTF.